These 18 T cell receptor beta chains were all obtained from the same sample, sequenced in a study of T cells in women clearing cervical HPV infection. Profiled with immunoSEQ multiplex PCR; TCRdb holds only in-frame clones, not every one. The specimen's table records roughly 45,000 clones. The sample comprised blood buffy coat. These receptors were taken from a woman between 18 and 70 years old with a cervical HPV16 infection that either progressed to CIN3+ or cleared (not recorded which).

Regarding this clone: The read terminates 3 residues ahead of where the CDR3 ends, so the germline J gene completes it. The chain couples TRBV5-1 to TRBJ2-5; D may be TRBD1 (6 bases). CDR1 and CDR2 (germline): SGHRS, YFSETQ. The CDR3 is 14 amino acids. Trimming pared 0 bases from V and 2 bases from J, leaving 8 bases between. The chain's CDR3 is CASSLGGQQETQYF. The DNA read from the CDR3 is TGCGCCAGCAGCTTGGGTGGACAGCAAGAGACC.

Comment on this clone: From the germline J gene comes the end of the CDR3, since the read stops 3 residues before it. The gene calls are TRBV10-2 and TRBJ2-1; 7 bases are shared with TRBD1. From germline, CDR1 is WSHSY and CDR2 SAAADI. The CDR3 loop spans 16 amino acids. Germline trimming cut 0 bases from V and 0 bases from J; bases unmatched to any gene: 2. The DNA read from the CDR3 is TGCGCCAGCAGTGAGTCGGGACAGATCTCCTACAATGAG. This codes for CASSESGQISYNE. The entire CDR3 reads CASSESGQISYNEQFF.

For this clone: With the read ending 3 residues before the CDR3 end, the germline J gene is used to fill in that end. The chain joins TRBV15 to TRBJ2-2; no clear D gene. Deletions cut 0 bases from V and 0 bases from J, with 5 bases between. Germline values: CDR1 LNHNV, CDR2 YYDKDF (reference sequence). The CDR3 has 15 amino acids. The covered CDR3 bases are TGTGCCACCAGCAGAGAACAGACGAACACCGGGGAG. Translating gives CATSREQTNTGE. The whole CDR3 protein is CATSREQTNTGELFF. Based on the CDR3 plus reference TRBV15 and TRBJ2-2, the full variable domain is DAMVIQNPRYQVTQFGKPVTLSCSQTLNHNVMYWYQQKSSQAPKLLFHYYDKDFNNEADTPDNFQSRRPNTSFCFLDIRSPGLGDTAMYLCATSREQTNTGELFFGEGSRLTVL.

To note about this clone: Sequencing ends 3 residues short of the CDR3 end; the germline J gene provides the rest. V gene TRBV20-1 combines with J gene TRBJ1-5; TRBD1 might be the D (6 bases). The CDR3 contains 15 residues. Germline assignment: CDR1 DFQATT and CDR2 SNEGSKA (reference sequence). V gave up 0 bases and J gave up 6 bases, with 15 bases separating them. CDR3 amino acids: CSARDRLGGGQPQHF. The sequenced CDR3 bases are TGCAGTGCTAGAGATCGACTGGGAGGGGGTCAGCCC.

Concerning this clone: The missing CDR3 end, 3 residues past where the read stops, is filled in from the germline J gene. The genes are TRBV5-1 and TRBJ2-2; a weak D match, TRBD2 (5 bases). Trimming took off 6 bases at V and 5 bases at J, with 14 bases between the two ends. The length of the CDR3 is 14 residues. In germline, CDR1 is SGHRS, CDR2 YFSETQ. This CDR3 reads CASKLGAETGELFF. Partial CDR3 DNA: TGCGCCAGCAAGTTAGGAGCGGAGACCGGGGAG. Based on the CDR3 plus reference TRBV5-1 and TRBJ2-2, the full variable domain is KAGVTQTPRYLIKTRGQQVTLSCSPISGHRSVSWYQQTPGQGLQFLFEYFSETQRNKGNFPGRFSGRQFSNSRSEMNVSTLELGDSALYLCASKLGAETGELFFGEGSRLTVL.

Note on this clone: The read terminates 3 residues before the CDR3 end, so the remaining end is supplied by the germline J gene. The rearrangement uses TRBV30 and TRBJ1-6, with TRBD1 as a possible D gene (6 bases). The germline gives CDR1 GTSNPN, CDR2 SVGIG (reference sequence). Deletions cut 6 bases from V and 3 bases from J, with 21 bases between. There are 17 residues in the CDR3. The DNA read from the CDR3 is TGTGCCTGCCTTGCCAGGACAGCGAGTATCTATAATTCACCC. It yields the protein CACLARTASIYNSP. The full-length CDR3 reads as CACLARTASIYNSPLHF.

Points on this clone: Read sequence stops 3 residues before the CDR3 end, and the germline J gene provides the missing end. The chain employs TRBV19 and TRBJ2-2; TRBD2 is a possible D gene (7 bases). Germline CDR1 and CDR2: LNHDA and SQIVND (reference sequence). This CDR3 spans 17 amino acids. The sequenced part of the CDR3 DNA is TGTGCCAGTAGTATCCGGGGGGCCCGGCTGCTTGGGGAAAAG. Amino acid sequence: CASSIRGARLLGEK. The full CDR3 reads CASSIRGARLLGEKLFF.

Notes on this clone: With the read ending 3 residues before the CDR3 end, the germline J gene is used to fill in that end. The genes are TRBV20-1 and TRBJ2-7, with 10 bases identical to TRBD2. The CDR3 covers 13 residues. Per germline, CDR1 DFQATT and CDR2 SNEGSKA (reference sequence). Trimming cost V 6 bases and J 2 bases; bases outside gene matches: 4. The CDR3 spells CSASSGGAYEQYF. The DNA read from the CDR3 is TGCAGTGCCAGCAGCGGGGGGGCCTACGAG.

Turning to this clone: The read comes to an end 3 residues before the CDR3 does, leaving the germline J gene to fill in the end. V gene TRBV19 combines with J gene TRBJ1-2, with TRBD1 as a possible D gene (5 bases). This CDR3 contains 11 residues. Germline V lookup: CDR1 LNHDA, CDR2 SQIVND (reference sequence). Partial CDR3 DNA: TGTGCCTTATCACAGGCCGACGAC. Its translation: CALSQADD. The full CDR3 is CALSQADDYTF.

A note on this clone: The read comes to an end 3 residues before the CDR3 does, leaving the germline J gene to fill in the end. This chain links TRBV12-5 with TRBJ1-2, with 7 nucleotides matching TRBD1. The CDR3 is made up of 15 amino acids. The germline V gene encodes CDR1 LGHNT and CDR2 FRNRAP. J was trimmed by 2 bases and V by 2 bases; bases with no gene match: 5. CDR3 protein: CASGLSPTGNYGYTF. The sequenced CDR3 bases are TGTGCTAGTGGTTTGTCTCCGACAGGGAACTATGGC.

Partial CDR3 DNA: TGTGCCAGTAGTCCCAGGGGACAAGCGAACACCGGGGAG. Residues: CASSPRGQANTGE. The CDR3 as a whole reads CASSPRGQANTGELFF. The chain uses TRBV19 and TRBJ2-2; D is possibly TRBD1 (6 bases). Read coverage stops 3 residues before the CDR3 terminus; the germline J gene supplies the remainder. Trimming took 5 bases from V and 0 from J, leaving 13 bases between them. The germline CDR1 and CDR2 sequences are LNHDA and SQIVND (reference sequence). This CDR3 contains 16 residues.

Turning to this clone: Read sequence stops 3 residues before the CDR3 end, and the germline J gene provides the missing end. This chain links TRBV29-1 with TRBJ1-5, with TRBD1 matching over 9 bases. This CDR3 has 14 amino acids. Per the germline V gene, CDR1 is SQVTM and CDR2 is ANQGSEA. The ends lost 6 bases at V and 5 bases at J; junction bases unmatched: 8. The CDR3 bases that were read are TGCAGCGTAATACAGGGGGCATTAGATCAGCCC. Its translation is CSVIQGALDQP. Given in full, the CDR3 is CSVIQGALDQPQHF.

CDR3 amino acids: CASSPDRVESRGYTF. The CDR3 bases that were read are TGCGCCAGCAGCCCGGACAGAGTGGAGTCACGAGGC. The chain joins TRBV5-1 to TRBJ1-2; weak D call: TRBD1 (6 bases). The read stops 3 residues short of the end of the CDR3; the missing end is completed from the germline J gene. CDR1 is SGHRS and CDR2 is YFSETQ in the germline V gene. CDR3 length: 15 residues. Full variable domain (outside the CDR3, taken from reference TRBV5-1 and TRBJ1-2): KAGVTQTPRYLIKTRGQQVTLSCSPISGHRSVSWYQQTPGQGLQFLFEYFSETQRNKGNFPGRFSGRQFSNSRSEMNVSTLELGDSALYLCASSPDRVESRGYTFGSGTRLTVV.

On this clone: The read ends 3 residues before the CDR3 terminus; that terminus is restored from the germline J gene. Other nucleotide sequences in the sample specify the same CDR3. The chain is built from TRBV6-1 and TRBJ1-2; 10 bases are a match to TRBD1. This CDR3 has 16 residues. Germline values: CDR1 MNHNS, CDR2 SASEGT. This CDR3 reads CASSVQTSGQGIGYTF. CDR3 DNA, as far as it was read: TGTGCCAGCAGTGTCCAGACTTCGGGACAGGGGATCGGA.

About this clone itself: The sequence runs out 3 residues before the end of the CDR3; the remainder is reconstructed from the germline J gene. The genes are TRBV24-1 and TRBJ2-7, with 7 bases that match TRBD1. The CDR3 runs to 15 residues. V trimming: 3 bases; J trimming: 5 bases; junction bases outside the gene matches: 9. Per germline, CDR1 KGHDR and CDR2 SFDVKD. CDR3 DNA (partial): TGTGCCACCAGTGATACCACGGGACAGACAAACGAG. It yields the protein CATSDTTGQTNE. The entire CDR3 is CATSDTTGQTNEQYF.

Of note for this clone: The junction differs from germline at one of its ends, possibly a read error. The read stops 3 residues short of the end of the CDR3; the missing end is completed from the germline J gene. This specimen includes other DNA sequences encoding the same CDR3. The V gene is TRBV19, the J gene TRBJ1-3; 7 nucleotides agree with TRBD1. The germline V gene has CDR1 LNHDA and CDR2 SQIVND (reference sequence). CDR3 size: 15 residues. CDR3 DNA, as far as it was read: TGTGCCAGTAGTATCGTGGAGGGGGCTGGAAACACA. Its protein is CASSIVEGAGNT. The full CDR3 protein is CASSIVEGAGNTIYF.

As to this clone: With the read ending 3 residues before the CDR3 end, the germline J gene is used to fill in that end. The V and J genes are TRBV7-6 and TRBJ1-6; 8 bases line up with TRBD1. The CDR3 spans 15 residues. V gave up 5 bases and J gave up 7 bases; unmatched junction bases: 7. From germline, CDR1 is SGHVS and CDR2 FNYEAQ. The DNA read from the CDR3 is TGTGCCAGCAGCGAAGGACAGGGCGAGAATTCACCC. This sequence encodes CASSEGQGENSP. The whole CDR3 reads CASSEGQGENSPLHF.

As to this clone: The read halts 3 residues ahead of the CDR3 end, with the missing end drawn from the germline J gene. This rearrangement joins TRBV27 to TRBJ2-1, with D tentatively TRBD2 (6 bases). V dropped 7 bases and J dropped 6 bases, with 16 bases sitting between them. CDR3 length: 14 amino acids. Germline V gene lookup returns CDR1 MNHEY and CDR2 SMNVEV (reference sequence). CDR3 region: CASKWGVGGNEQFF. Incomplete CDR3 DNA: TGTGCCAGCAAGTGGGGGGTCGGGGGCAATGAG.